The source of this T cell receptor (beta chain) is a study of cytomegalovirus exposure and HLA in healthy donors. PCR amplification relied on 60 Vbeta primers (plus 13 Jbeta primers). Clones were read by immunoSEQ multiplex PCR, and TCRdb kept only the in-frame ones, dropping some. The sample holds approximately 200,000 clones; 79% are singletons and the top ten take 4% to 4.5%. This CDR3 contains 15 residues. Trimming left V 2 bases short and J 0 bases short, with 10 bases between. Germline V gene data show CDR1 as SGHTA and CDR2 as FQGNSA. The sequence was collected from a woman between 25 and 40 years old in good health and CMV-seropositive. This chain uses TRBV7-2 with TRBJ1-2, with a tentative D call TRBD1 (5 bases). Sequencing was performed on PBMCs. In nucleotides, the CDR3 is TGTGCCAGCAGCTTAACAGGAGACACTAACTATGGCTACACCTTC. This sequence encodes CASSLTGDTNYGYTF.